The next 28 T cell receptor beta chains were all read from a single sample in a study of blood T cell repertoires in COVID-19. Profiling relied on immunoSEQ multiplex PCR, and the TCRdb table lists in-frame clones only, not all of them. The sample has approximately 93,000 clones; under 80% are singletons. Material: peripheral blood. These receptors came from a man aged 65 to 79 with COVID-19, enrolled during active disease.

This clone came up a few times. The rearrangement uses TRBV6-5 and TRBJ1-2; the D gene is possibly TRBD1 (6 bases). CDR3 length: 16 residues. V was shortened by 4 bases and J by 7 bases, with 22 bases between the two germline ends. Germline loops: CDR1 MNHEY, CDR2 SVGAGI. The DNA for the CDR3 is TGTGCCAGCAGTTTCGGATCAACCACCGGACAGTCTGGCTACACCTTC. Translated: CASSFGSTTGQSGYTF.

This clone was seen once. This chain links TRBV5-1 with TRBJ1-5; D is undetermined. V was clipped by 5 bases and J by 4 bases, with 10 bases between them. Germline V gives CDR1 SGHRS, CDR2 YFSETQ. The CDR3 totals 13 residues. CDR3 loop: CASRTELNQPQHF. Here the CDR3 DNA reads TGCGCCAGCAGGACGGAACTAAATCAGCCCCAGCATTTT.

The chain joins TRBV7-2 to TRBJ2-3; the match to TRBD2 covers 10 bases. The V segment lost 0 bases and the J segment 5 bases; nucleotides outside the gene matches: 5. Germline assignment: CDR1 SGHTA and CDR2 FQGNSA. CDR3 size: 16 residues. The CDR3: CASSLASGRTRDTQYF. CDR3 bases: TGTGCCAGCAGCTTAGCTAGCGGGAGGACCCGAGATACGCAGTATTTT.

This clone has a handful of counts. This rearrangement joins TRBV28 to TRBJ2-3; tentative D call: TRBD1 (5 bases). V lost 5 bases, J lost 6 bases, and 12 bases lay in between. The CDR3 has 13 amino acids. From germline, CDR1 is MDHEN and CDR2 SYDVKM. CDR3 region: CASSPVGVDTQYF. The CDR3 DNA is TGTGCCAGCAGTCCCGTAGGGGTCGATACGCAGTATTTT.

CDR3 residues: CASSQGAGRVLNEQFF. CDR3 DNA sequence: TGTGCCAGCAGCCAAGGAGCGGGCAGGGTACTAAATGAGCAGTTCTTC. The chain carries TRBV11-1 and TRBJ2-1, with D perhaps TRBD2 (6 bases). Trimming shortened V by 5 bases and J by 7 bases, and 21 bases separated the two germline ends. The CDR3 has 16 residues. Germline-derived CDR1 and CDR2 are SGHAT and FQDESV (reference sequence).

The V and J genes are TRBV24-1 and TRBJ2-3; a possible D gene is TRBD2 (5 bases). This CDR3 has 13 amino acids. Germline CDR1 reads KGHDR; CDR2 reads SFDVKD. V lost 7 bases to trimming and J lost 7 bases, with 14 bases between them. CDR3 DNA sequence: TGTGCCACCAGGGACCCTTTCGGGAATACGCAGTATTTT. As protein: CATRDPFGNTQYF.

V usage is TRBV10-3 and J usage is TRBJ2-2; 10 bases are a match to TRBD1. V shed 3 bases and J 9 bases; nucleotides not matched to a gene: 4. This CDR3 is built from 14 residues. The germline gives CDR1 ENHRY, CDR2 SYGVKD. CDR3 sequence: CAISEGQGGRELFF. CDR3 bases: TGTGCCATCAGTGAAGGACAGGGGGGCCGGGAGCTGTTTTTT.

This clone has just one count. J is TRBJ2-3 and V is TRBV18; D gene ambiguous. The germline CDR1 and CDR2 sequences are KGHSH and LQKENI. V was shortened by 4 bases and J by 6 bases, with 20 bases between the two germline ends. This CDR3 is 16 amino acids long. CDR3 in DNA: TGTGCCAGCTCACGGTCGGTGGCACTCAGGCAGGATACGCAGTATTTT. It yields the protein CASSRSVALRQDTQYF. The whole variable domain, filled in from reference TRBV18 and TRBJ2-3, reads NAGVMQNPRHLVRRRGQEARLRCSPMKGHSHVYWYRQLPEEGLKFMVYLQKENIIDESGMPKERFSAEFPKEGPSILRIQQVVRGDSAAYFCASSRSVALRQDTQYFGPGTRLTVL.

This clone was counted a few times. The chain couples TRBV28 to TRBJ1-4; perhaps TRBD1 as D (5 bases). V gave up 2 bases and J gave up 0 bases, with 10 bases separating them. CDR1 and CDR2 from the germline V gene are MDHEN and SYDVKM. There are 16 residues in the CDR3. The CDR3 is CASSLRDYATNEKLFF. For the CDR3, the DNA is TGTGCCAGCAGTTTACGGGACTACGCAACTAATGAAAAACTGTTTTTT.

This clone was seen a single time. The chain combines TRBV7-9 with TRBJ2-7; 9 bases fit TRBD1. The V segment lost 6 bases and the J segment 4 bases; nucleotides outside the gene matches: 4. The germline V gene encodes CDR1 SEHNR and CDR2 FQNEAQ (reference sequence). This CDR3 is 13 amino acids long. CDR3 nucleotide sequence: TGTGCCAGCAGATACAGGGGGCGTTACGAGCAGTACTTC. It encodes CASRYRGRYEQYF.

The chain links TRBV12-1 to TRBJ2-5; the table's D call TRBD2 went unverified against the DNA. TRBV12-1 is termed a pseudogene. This CDR3 contains 16 residues. The CDR3 is CASSDYRGLAGETQYF. DNA of the CDR3: TGTGCCAGCAGCGACTACCGGGGACTAGCGGGAGAGACCCAGTACTTC.

This clone has only a few counts. The CDR3 loop reads CASSLAGTGGRYGYTF. Written as DNA, the CDR3 is TGTGCCAGCAGCTTGGCCGGGACAGGGGGGCGTTATGGCTACACCTTC. This chain joins TRBV7-2 and TRBJ1-2, with 11 bases fitting TRBD1. The CDR3 is 16 amino acids. Germline V gene data show CDR1 as SGHTA and CDR2 as FQGNSA. Trimming removed 3 bases from V and 5 bases from J; junction bases left unmatched: 8.

The genes are TRBV24-1 and TRBJ2-5; 10 bases align to TRBD2. The V segment lost 3 bases and the J segment 5 bases; nucleotides outside the gene matches: 14. Germline V gene data show CDR1 as KGHDR and CDR2 as SFDVKD. The CDR3 spans 18 residues. CDR3: CATSDALAGYGDQETQYF. The DNA for the CDR3 is TGTGCCACCAGTGATGCACTAGCGGGATATGGTGATCAGGAGACCCAGTACTTC.

The chain carries TRBV4-3 and TRBJ1-2; 9 bases agree with TRBD1. The junction had 1 base not matched to a gene; V was cut back by 3 bases and J by 8 bases. The CDR3 is 12 amino acids. The germline gives CDR1 LGHNA, CDR2 YSLEER. This chain's CDR3 is CASSHGQGGYTF. The CDR3 coding sequence is TGCGCCAGCAGCCACGGACAGGGGGGCTACACCTTC.

This clone appeared a few times. The chain employs TRBV9 and TRBJ2-3, with D possibly being TRBD1 (6 bases). The V end was cut by 3 bases, the J end by 4 bases, with 18 bases between. The CDR3 has 16 amino acids. Germline V gene sequence: CDR1 SGDLS, CDR2 YYNGEE. This CDR3 reads CASSGPRGYVPDTQYF. Written as DNA, the CDR3 is TGTGCCAGCAGCGGTCCCAGGGGCTATGTACCAGATACGCAGTATTTT.

This clone was detected only once. The chain combines TRBV30 with TRBJ2-3; D remains unclear. The CDR3 is 12 amino acids. Trimming removed 2 bases at V and 6 bases at J, with 9 bases between. Germline lookup yields CDR1 GTSNPN and CDR2 SVGIG (reference sequence). As DNA, the CDR3 is TGTGCCTGGAGTCAGTTAGCTGATACGCAGTATTTT. Amino acid sequence: CAWSQLADTQYF. Full variable domain (missing parts from reference TRBV30 and TRBJ2-3): SQTIHQWPATLVQPVGSPLSLECTVEGTSNPNLYWYRQAAGRGLQLLFYSVGIGQISSEVPQNLSASRPQDRQFILSSKKLLLSDSGFYLCAWSQLADTQYFGPGTRLTVL.

The chain recombines TRBV19 with TRBJ2-5, with D possibly being TRBD2 (6 bases). Germline-derived CDR1 and CDR2 are LNHDA and SQIVND (reference sequence). V lost 0 bases, J lost 5 bases, and 13 bases lay in between. This CDR3 has 15 amino acids. In DNA form, the CDR3 reads TGTGCCAGTAGTATAGATCGCATAGCGGCGGAGACCCAGTACTTC. This codes for CASSIDRIAAETQYF.

V gene TRBV4-2 combines with J gene TRBJ2-5; TRBD2 matches at 8 bases. V gave up 4 bases and J gave up 0 bases; unmatched junction bases: 7. The germline gives CDR1 LGHNA, CDR2 YNFKEQ. The CDR3 loop spans 16 amino acids. CDR3 amino acids: CASSPTSGPYQETQYF. CDR3 bases: TGTGCCAGCAGCCCCACTAGCGGTCCGTACCAAGAGACCCAGTACTTC.

This rearrangement joins TRBV27 to TRBJ1-1; D is possibly TRBD1 (6 bases). CDR1 MNHEY and CDR2 SMNVEV come from the germline V gene (reference sequence). The CDR3 length is 16 residues. V lost 6 bases to trimming and J lost 5 bases, with 22 bases between them. CDR3 DNA: TGTGCCAGCAGCCCCGATGGGGACACTTGGTGGACTGAAGCTTTCTTT. Translation: CASSPDGDTWWTEAFF.

The J gene is TRBJ2-6, the V gene TRBV5-4; D remains unclear. The V end was cut by 2 bases, the J end by 2 bases, with 14 bases between. CDR1 is SGHNT and CDR2 is YYREEE in the germline V gene (reference sequence). CDR3 length: 17 residues. Here the CDR3 DNA reads TGTGCCAGCAGCTTAGGTGGGCGTATGGCTGGGGCCAACGTCCTGACTTTC. Its translation is CASSLGGRMAGANVLTF.

This clone was counted a single time. The chain carries TRBV28 and TRBJ1-1; D is undetermined. The CDR3 sequence is 15 residues long. V was clipped by 3 bases and J by 1 base, with 12 bases between them. Germline-derived CDR1 and CDR2 are MDHEN and SYDVKM. This CDR3 reads CASSLEEGWNTEAFF. CDR3 in DNA: TGTGCCAGCAGTTTGGAAGAGGGTTGGAACACTGAAGCTTTCTTT.

The chain joins TRBV18 to TRBJ1-1, with D tentatively TRBD1 (5 bases). The germline V gene has CDR1 KGHSH and CDR2 LQKENI. CDR3 size: 15 residues. Trimming took 5 bases from V and 1 from J, leaving 14 bases between them. CDR3 in amino acids: CASSSDIGGNTEAFF. DNA of the CDR3: TGTGCCAGCTCATCAGATATCGGGGGGAACACTGAAGCTTTCTTT.

This rearrangement joins TRBV7-3 to TRBJ2-1; 7 positions agree with TRBD2. V gave up 3 bases and J gave up 4 bases; unmatched junction bases: 6. Germline loops: CDR1 SGHTA, CDR2 FQGTGA. This CDR3 is 15 amino acids long. Written as DNA, the CDR3 is TGTGCCAGCAGCTTTGGCGGGAGTGATTACAATGAGCAGTTCTTC. Translated: CASSFGGSDYNEQFF.

The chain has TRBV4-2 and TRBJ2-1; D possibly corresponds to TRBD2 (6 bases). Trimming stripped 1 base from V and 9 bases from J, with 10 bases between. This CDR3 region has 13 residues. From germline, CDR1 is LGHNA and CDR2 YNFKEQ. The CDR3 sequence: CASSQAGVGEQFF. Written as DNA, the CDR3 is TGTGCCAGCAGCCAAGCGGGGGTTGGTGAGCAGTTCTTC.

In DNA, the CDR3 is TGTGCCAGCAGCCAAGTGGGCTTAGTCTACGAGCAGTACTTC. Protein product: CASSQVGLVYEQYF. The V call is TRBV14, the J call TRBJ2-7; D gene uncertain. Germline CDR1 is SGHDN and CDR2 is FVKESK. The CDR3 loop spans 14 amino acids. The V end was cut by 1 base, the J end by 3 bases, with 10 bases between.

This chain connects TRBV5-1 to TRBJ2-3; D unclear. The germline V gene encodes CDR1 SGHRS and CDR2 YFSETQ. Deletions cut 0 bases from V and 2 bases from J, with 7 bases between. The CDR3 length is 14 residues. The CDR3 sequence is CASSLDTSTDTQYF. Here the CDR3 DNA reads TGCGCCAGCAGCTTGGACACGTCCACAGATACGCAGTATTTT. The variable domain in full, with the rest retrieved from reference TRBV5-1 and TRBJ2-3, is KAGVTQTPRYLIKTRGQQVTLSCSPISGHRSVSWYQQTPGQGLQFLFEYFSETQRNKGNFPGRFSGRQFSNSRSEMNVSTLELGDSALYLCASSLDTSTDTQYFGPGTRLTVL.

This chain links TRBV24-1 with TRBJ1-1, with a possible D match to TRBD1 (5 bases). Germline CDR1 KGHDR, CDR2 SFDVKD. The V gene lost 5 bases and the J gene lost 3 bases, with 9 bases spanning the gap. CDR3 length equals 13 residues. As DNA, the CDR3 is TGTGCCACCAGTGGGCGGGGGGACACTGAAGCTTTCTTT. Residues: CATSGRGDTEAFF.

The V and J genes are TRBV14 and TRBJ2-1; D perhaps matches TRBD2 (5 bases). Germline CDR1 reads SGHDN; CDR2 reads FVKESK. This CDR3 is 16 amino acids long. Deletions cut 1 base from V and 0 bases from J, with 10 bases between. CDR3 in DNA: TGTGCCAGCAGCCAAGTAGGGAGCCGCTCCTACAATGAGCAGTTCTTC. It specifies CASSQVGSRSYNEQFF.